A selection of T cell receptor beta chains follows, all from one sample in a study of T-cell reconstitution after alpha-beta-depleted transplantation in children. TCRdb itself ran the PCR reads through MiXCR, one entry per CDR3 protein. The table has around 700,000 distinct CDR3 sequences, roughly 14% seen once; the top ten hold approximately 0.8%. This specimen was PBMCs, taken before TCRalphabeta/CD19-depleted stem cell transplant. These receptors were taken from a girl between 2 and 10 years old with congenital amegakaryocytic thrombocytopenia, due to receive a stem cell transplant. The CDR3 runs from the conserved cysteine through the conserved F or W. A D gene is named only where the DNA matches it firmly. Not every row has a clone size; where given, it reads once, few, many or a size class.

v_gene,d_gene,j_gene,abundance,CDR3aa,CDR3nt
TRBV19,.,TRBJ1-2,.,CASKELSTRGYGYTF,TGTGCCAGTAAGGAGCTGAGTACCCGCGGCTATGGCTACACCTTC
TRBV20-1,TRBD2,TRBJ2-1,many,CSAPIAGGPGEQFF,TGCAGTGCTCCCATAGCGGGAGGGCCGGGTGAGCAGTTCTTC
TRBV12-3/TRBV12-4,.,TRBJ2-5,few,CASTLGARGETQYF,TGTGCCAGCACCCTGGGGGCCCGCGGAGAGACCCAGTACTTC
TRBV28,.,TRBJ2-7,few,CASRQMSYEQYF,TGTGCCAGCAGACAGATGAGCTACGAGCAGTACTTC
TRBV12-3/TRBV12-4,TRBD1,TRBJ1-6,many,CASSLPQGGSPLHF,TGTGCCAGCAGTTTGCCACAGGGGGGTTCACCCCTCCACTTT
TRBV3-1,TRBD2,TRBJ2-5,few,CASSQGLADGYQETQYF,TGTGCCAGCAGCCAAGGACTAGCGGACGGGTACCAAGAGACCCAGTACTTC
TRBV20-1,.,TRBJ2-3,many,CSARDRDPDTQYF,TGCAGTGCTAGAGATAGGGACCCAGATACGCAGTATTTT
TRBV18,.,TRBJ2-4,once,CASSPLGANKNIQYF,TGTGCCAGCTCACCACTGGGTGCCAACAAAAACATTCAGTACTTC
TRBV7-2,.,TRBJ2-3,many,CASSLQLGTDTQYF,TGTGCCAGCAGCTTACAACTGGGCACAGATACGCAGTATTTT
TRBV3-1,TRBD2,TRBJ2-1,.,CASSQGYGAGGVNNEQFF,TGTGCCAGCAGCCAAGGATACGGAGCGGGAGGGGTTAACAATGAGCAGTTCTTC
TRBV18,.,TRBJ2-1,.,CASSRDHNEQFF,TGTGCCAGCTCCCGGGACCACAATGAGCAGTTCTTC
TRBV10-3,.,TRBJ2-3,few,CAISEDPGRPSDTQYF,TGTGCCATCAGTGAGGACCCAGGGCGTCCCTCAGATACGCAGTATTTT
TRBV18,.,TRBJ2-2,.,CASSPRTEANTGELFF,TGTGCTAGCTCACCACGGACAGAGGCGAACACCGGGGAGCTGTTTTTT
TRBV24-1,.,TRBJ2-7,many,CATSDRSGIYEQYF,TGTGCCACCAGTGATCGGTCGGGGATTTACGAGCAGTACTTC
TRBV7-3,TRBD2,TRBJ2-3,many,CASSLINSGRALGDTQYF,TGTGCCAGCAGCTTAATCAACAGCGGGAGGGCCCTCGGTGATACGCAGTATTTT
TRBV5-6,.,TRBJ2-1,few,CASSLWVLQSSYNEQFF,TGTGCCAGCAGCTTGTGGGTATTACAAAGCTCCTACAATGAGCAGTTCTTC
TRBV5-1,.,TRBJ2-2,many,CASSLVFARANTGELFF,TGCGCCAGCAGCCTCGTGTTTGCTCGAGCGAACACCGGGGAGCTGTTTTTT
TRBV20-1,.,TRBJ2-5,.,CSAREEGLGETQYF,TGCAGTGCTAGGGAGGAGGGCTTAGGAGAGACCCAGTACTTC